This record covers a single T cell receptor (beta chain). Its antigen is unknown. Trimming stripped 0 bases from V and 9 bases from J, with 16 bases between. Germline assignment: CDR1 SGDLS and CDR2 YYNGEE. The length of the CDR3 is 14 residues. These data belong to a study of CD8 T cells in ankylosing spondylitis. Study observations and caveats: Among TCR beta sequences, a motif of eight or nine highly homologous variants appeared characteristic of ankylosing spondylitis blood. Reportedly, matched ankylosing spondylitis synovial fluid was significantly enriched for disease-linked clones. Clones that were linked to disease were CD8+ and were relatively rare in peripheral blood. In synovial fluid and blood from reactive arthritis, some motif variants were previously reported.

It was by quantitative 5'-RACE with molecular barcodes that TCR beta libraries were made. From the 5' RACE reads, TCRdb called clonotypes with MiXCR, one entry per CDR3 protein. Seen here are over 700,000 distinct CDR3 sequences, about 20% observed once, and the top ten hold around 19%. Sequences were obtained from blood, either unsorted or a sorted T cell fraction (not recorded which). The chain carries TRBV9 and TRBJ2-7; D unclear. The clonotype originates from a male donor with ankylosing spondylitis. The CDR3 loop is CASSVVESGVGQYF. CDR3 DNA: TGTGCCAGCAGCGTAGTGGAGTCCGGAGTGGGGCAGTACTTC.